What follows describes a single T cell receptor beta chain. The entry originates in a study of T cells in Graves' hyperthyroidism and ophthalmopathy. From germline, CDR1 is SGHNT and CDR2 YENEEA. This CDR3 has 16 residues. V was cut by 1 base and J by 4 bases, with 11 bases left in between. Amplified regions were TCR beta CDR3 sequences from RNA transcripts. The HTBI primer set served for first-round RT-PCR of the TCR CDR3. TCRdb re-called the multiplex PCR reads through MiXCR, storing one row per CDR3 protein. The sample has approximately 360,000 distinct CDR3 sequences, approximately 25% seen once. The chain carries TRBV11-3 and TRBJ2-6, with unresolved D. Sequencing input: blood. This receptor was identified in a man aged 50 to 59 with Graves' hyperthyroidism. CDR3 in amino acids: CASSLGALSGANVLTF. CDR3 nucleotide sequence: TGTGCCAGCAGCTTAGGGGCACTTTCAGGGGCCAACGTCCTGACTTTC.